This T cell receptor beta chain was identified during a study of technical replicates of blood from a handful of donors. The CDR3 consists of 15 residues. V lost 6 bases, J lost 0 bases, and 17 bases lay in between. The germline V gene has CDR1 SQVTM and CDR2 ANQGSEA. Clones were read by immunoSEQ multiplex PCR, and TCRdb kept only the in-frame ones, dropping some. Altogether roughly 80,000 clones are present, about 91% being singletons, with the ten largest covering under 0.5%. This TCR was recovered from a human donor in good health. Source material: T cells isolated from PBMCs. The chain links TRBV29-1 to TRBJ1-2; D possibly corresponds to TRBD1 (5 bases). CDR3 residues: CSVILDSSTNYGYTF. Written as DNA, the CDR3 is TGCAGCGTCATACTTGACAGTTCGACTAACTATGGCTACACCTTC.